Each of the 17 T cell receptor beta chains below was sequenced from the same sample in a study of persistence of HIV-infected CD4 T cells. These receptors' antigens are unknown. The libraries were made with immunoSEQ version 4 in survey mode. The repertoire was sequenced with immunoSEQ multiplex PCR; TCRdb's copy has only in-frame clones and lacks some. The sample has approximately 46,000 clones, about 90% seen once. Cells were stimulated nonspecifically with anti-CD3/anti-CD28 magnetic beads. CD4+ T cells upregulating both CD40 ligand and CD69 were sorted as responding cells. Sequenced here: CD4+ T cells sorted from PBMCs after approximately 19-hour stimulation, sampled from a patient who received antiretroviral therapy. The receptor source for this set is an adult woman with HIV who was CMV-seropositive.

V usage is TRBV19 and J usage is TRBJ1-4; the match to TRBD1 covers 11 bases. There are 14 residues in the CDR3. From germline, CDR1 is LNHDA and CDR2 SQIVND (reference sequence). The J segment lost 8 bases and the V segment lost 5 bases, leaving 4 bases of the junction unmatched. For the CDR3, the DNA is TGTGCCAGTAGTCGCCGGGACAGGGGGGAAAAACTGTTTTTT. As protein: CASSRRDRGEKLFF.

The chain carries TRBV2 and TRBJ2-7; 7 positions agree with TRBD2. With 7 bases clipped from V and 2 bases from J, the junction kept 8 bases outside the gene matches. Germline CDR1 is SNHLY and CDR2 is FYNNEI. The CDR3 totals 14 residues. CDR3 amino acids: CASKVTGGPYEQYF. The DNA for the CDR3 is TGTGCCAGCAAAGTAACGGGAGGTCCCTACGAGCAGTACTTC.

J is TRBJ2-7 and V is TRBV7-2; 8 bases agree with TRBD1. The V gene's germline CDR1 is SGHTA and CDR2 FQGNSA. V shed 3 bases and J 2 bases; nucleotides not matched to a gene: 6. The CDR3 has 15 amino acids. DNA of the CDR3: TGTGCCAGCAGCTTCCAGACAGGGGCGCCCTACGAGCAGTACTTC. This sequence encodes CASSFQTGAPYEQYF.

In this sample, this clone turned up once. V is TRBV6-5 and J is TRBJ2-7, with D perhaps matching TRBD2 (6 bases). V lost 0 bases and J lost 4, with 10 bases in between. Germline V lookup: CDR1 MNHEY, CDR2 SVGAGI. CDR3 size: 14 residues. CDR3 nucleotide sequence: TGTGCCAGCAGTTACTCCGGGACTGCTTACGAGCAGTACTTC. Protein sequence: CASSYSGTAYEQYF.

This rearrangement joins TRBV24-1 to TRBJ2-1; D is uncertain. CDR1 and CDR2 from the germline V gene are KGHDR and SFDVKD. V lost 5 bases and J lost 0, with 13 bases in between. This CDR3 is 16 amino acids long. Written as DNA, the CDR3 is TGTGCCACCAGTGGAGGTAGCCAGAGCTCCTACAATGAGCAGTTCTTC. Protein: CATSGGSQSSYNEQFF.

V gene TRBV6-2 or TRBV6-3 combines with J gene TRBJ1-1; D is unresolved. CDR3 length equals 15 residues. Trimming cost V 6 bases and J 1 base, with 15 bases left between them. CDR1 is MNHEY and CDR2 is SVGEGT in the germline V gene. CDR3 residues: CASSYAGSGNTEAFF. The CDR3 bases are TGTGCCAGCAGCTATGCGGGTAGCGGGAACACTGAAGCTTTCTTT.

The sample holds one count of this clone. This sequence joins TRBV18 and TRBJ2-2; D unresolved. Germline V gene lookup returns CDR1 KGHSH and CDR2 LQKENI. The CDR3 spans 14 residues. The germline V and J ends were trimmed by 3 bases and 0 bases, with 5 bases remaining between them. The CDR3 sequence: CASSPMANTGELFF. The CDR3 DNA is TGTGCCAGCTCACCGATGGCGAACACCGGGGAGCTGTTTTTT.

The chain employs TRBV15 and TRBJ2-3; 7 nucleotides line up with TRBD2. Germline V gives CDR1 LNHNV, CDR2 YYDKDF (reference sequence). With 9 bases clipped from V and 6 bases from J, the junction kept 9 bases outside the gene matches. This CDR3 comprises 13 residues. The CDR3 region is CATCSGSRDTQYF. The CDR3 DNA is TGTGCCACATGTAGCGGGTCACGGGATACGCAGTATTTT.

The J gene is TRBJ1-2, the V gene TRBV20-1; no clear D gene. This CDR3 is built from 14 residues. V shed 3 bases and J shed 4 bases, with 15 bases lying between them. Germline-derived CDR1 and CDR2 are DFQATT and SNEGSKA (reference sequence). This CDR3 reads CSASRADRSYGYTF. CDR3 nucleotide sequence: TGCAGTGCTAGTAGGGCCGATCGGAGCTATGGCTACACCTTC.

The gene calls are TRBV29-1 and TRBJ2-1, with TRBD2 matching over 11 bases. Trimming removed 2 bases from V and 12 bases from J; junction bases left unmatched: 12. Per the germline V gene, CDR1 is SQVTM and CDR2 is ANQGSEA. CDR3 length: 15 amino acids. CDR3 in DNA: TGCAGCGTTGAACCGTGGACTAGCGGGCTTATCGGGCAGTTCTTC. Translating gives CSVEPWTSGLIGQFF.

J is TRBJ2-7 and V is TRBV5-4; D is possibly TRBD2 (5 bases). V was shortened by 0 bases and J by 4 bases, with 8 bases between the two germline ends. This CDR3 has 13 amino acids. CDR1 SGHNT and CDR2 YYREEE come from the germline V gene (reference sequence). CDR3 DNA: TGTGCCAGCAGCTTGGGGACTGAGTACGAGCAGTACTTC. It yields the protein CASSLGTEYEQYF.

This clone was observed a single time. The rearrangement joins TRBV30 to TRBJ1-4; 7 nucleotides match TRBD1. Germline V CDR1 and CDR2: GTSNPN, SVGIG (reference sequence). V dropped 3 bases and J dropped 4; count of bases not matched to a gene: 2. This CDR3 has 13 amino acids. The CDR3 bases are TGTGCCTGGAGCCGACAGGGTAATGAAAAACTGTTTTTT. It translates to CAWSRQGNEKLFF. The complete variable domain, with remaining parts taken from reference TRBV30 and TRBJ1-4, reads SQTIHQWPATLVQPVGSPLSLECTVEGTSNPNLYWYRQAAGRGLQLLFYSVGIGQISSEVPQNLSASRPQDRQFILSSKKLLLSDSGFYLCAWSRQGNEKLFFGSGTQLSVL.

The rearrangement joins TRBV27 to TRBJ2-5; unclear D gene. The germline CDR1 and CDR2 sequences are MNHEY and SMNVEV (reference sequence). V was pared by 3 bases and J by 0 bases, with 17 bases between. The length of the CDR3 is 17 residues. The DNA of the CDR3 is TGTGCCAGCAGTTTTTCGACCACACCTTCCCACCAAGAGACCCAGTACTTC. It specifies CASSFSTTPSHQETQYF.

The rearrangement joins TRBV5-6 to TRBJ1-2, with 9 bases identical to TRBD1. Trimming cost V 4 bases and J 8 bases; bases outside gene matches: 6. This CDR3 region has 13 residues. Germline V CDR1 and CDR2: SGHDT, YYEEEE. The CDR3 here is CASSADRGEGYTF. The CDR3, as DNA: TGTGCCAGCAGCGCGGACAGGGGTGAGGGCTACACCTTC.

This chain connects TRBV3-1 (or the pseudogene TRBV3-2) to TRBJ1-6; 8 nucleotides align to TRBD1. J was trimmed by 9 bases and V by 4 bases; bases with no gene match: 5. The CDR3 is 14 amino acids. Germline V gene sequence: CDR1 LGHDT, CDR2 YNNKEL (reference sequence). CDR3 nucleotides: TGTGCCAGCAGCCGAGGACAGGGAGTTTCACCCCTCCACTTT. It is translated as CASSRGQGVSPLHF.

The chain uses TRBV5-1 and TRBJ2-2; perhaps D is TRBD1 or TRBD2 (5 bases each). The CDR3 runs 17 residues. Germline CDR1 is SGHRS and CDR2 is YFSETQ. The V end was cut by 0 bases, the J end by 5 bases, with 17 bases between. CDR3 amino acids: CASSLGGTGPSTGELFF. DNA of the CDR3: TGCGCCAGCAGCTTGGGAGGGACCGGACCCTCTACCGGGGAGCTGTTTTTT. The whole variable domain, remainder taken from reference TRBV5-1 and TRBJ2-2, is KAGVTQTPRYLIKTRGQQVTLSCSPISGHRSVSWYQQTPGQGLQFLFEYFSETQRNKGNFPGRFSGRQFSNSRSEMNVSTLELGDSALYLCASSLGGTGPSTGELFFGEGSRLTVL.

CDR3 coding DNA: TGTGCCACCAGCAGAGACCACAAGGAGGGCACTGAAGCTTTCTTT. Protein: CATSRDHKEGTEAFF. The chain uses TRBV15 and TRBJ1-1, with D unclear. CDR3 length: 15 amino acids. CDR1 is LNHNV, CDR2 YYDKDF, per germline (reference sequence). V gave up 0 bases and J gave up 4 bases, with 12 bases separating them.